Listed below are T cell receptor beta chains from one sample, sequenced in a study of graft-versus-host responses after intestinal transplantation. Sequencing used immunoSEQ multiplex PCR; TCRdb keeps in-frame clones, though not all of them. The sample yields approximately 100,000 clones, roughly 82% seen once. Specimen: PBMCs, collected 255 days after intestinal transplant. Receptors were obtained from a human patient who received an intestinal transplant, so some T cells may come from the graft donor. Both conserved end residues are part of each CDR3. D genes are given only for firm matches. Expanded clones get a size class; other rows say once, few or many, or leave the size out.

d_call: TRBD1; clone_size: -; v_call: TRBV18; j_call: TRBJ2-7; cdr3_aa: CASSPGQGPYEQYF; cdr3_nt: TGTGCCAGCTCACCAGGACAGGGCCCCTACGAGCAGTACTTC
d_call: TRBD2; clone_size: -; v_call: TRBV7-9; j_call: TRBJ2-5; cdr3_aa: CASSSPQGLAEETQYF; cdr3_nt: TGTGCCAGCAGCTCCCCCCAGGGACTAGCGGAAGAGACCCAGTACTTC
d_call: -; clone_size: -; v_call: TRBV2; j_call: TRBJ2-7; cdr3_aa: CASSREPTTYEQYF; cdr3_nt: TGTGCCAGCAGTAGGGAACCGACTACCTACGAGCAGTACTTC
d_call: -; clone_size: -; v_call: TRBV27; j_call: TRBJ2-6; cdr3_aa: CASSLTLISGANVLTF; cdr3_nt: TGTGCCAGCAGTTTAACATTGATTTCAGGGGCCAACGTCCTGACTTTC
d_call: -; clone_size: -; v_call: TRBV6-1; j_call: TRBJ1-1; cdr3_aa: CASTPFGGTEAFF; cdr3_nt: TGTGCCAGCACACCCTTTGGGGGCACTGAAGCTTTCTTT
d_call: -; clone_size: -; v_call: TRBV5-4; j_call: TRBJ2-1; cdr3_aa: CASSLGVTGIYEQFF; cdr3_nt: TGTGCCAGCAGCTTAGGGGTTACAGGAATCTATGAGCAGTTCTTC
d_call: TRBD2; clone_size: few; v_call: TRBV10-3; j_call: TRBJ2-7; cdr3_aa: CAIMRGRTYEQYF; cdr3_nt: TGTGCCATAATGCGGGGGAGAACCTACGAGCAGTACTTC
d_call: -; clone_size: -; v_call: TRBV27; j_call: TRBJ1-2; cdr3_aa: CASSLSRGVGGYTF; cdr3_nt: TGTGCCAGCAGTTTATCGAGGGGAGTGGGGGGCTACACCTTC
d_call: -; clone_size: once; v_call: TRBV10-1; j_call: TRBJ2-1; cdr3_aa: CASSGEGTGEQFF; cdr3_nt: TGCGCCAGCAGTGGGGAGGGGACAGGCGAGCAGTTCTTC
d_call: TRBD1; clone_size: -; v_call: TRBV6-4; j_call: TRBJ2-7; cdr3_aa: CASRLQGVRGSPLYEQYF; cdr3_nt: TGTGCAAGCAGGTTACAGGGGGTTCGGGGGTCCCCTCTCTACGAGCAGTACTTC
d_call: -; clone_size: once; v_call: TRBV28; j_call: TRBJ1-1; cdr3_aa: CVSKRAWRVNTEAFF; cdr3_nt: TGTGTCAGCAAAAGGGCCTGGCGGGTGAACACTGAAGCTTTCTTT
d_call: TRBD1; clone_size: -; v_call: TRBV29-1; j_call: TRBJ2-1; cdr3_aa: CSVGQGSSYNEQFF; cdr3_nt: TGCAGCGTCGGACAGGGTAGCTCCTACAATGAGCAGTTCTTC
d_call: -; clone_size: -; v_call: TRBV7-2; j_call: TRBJ2-1; cdr3_aa: CASSLAPETYNEQFF; cdr3_nt: TGTGCCAGCAGCTTAGCTCCGGAAACCTACAATGAGCAGTTCTTC
d_call: -; clone_size: -; v_call: TRBV4-2; j_call: TRBJ2-7; cdr3_aa: CASSQGLKRYF; cdr3_nt: TGTGCCAGCAGCCAGGGACTGAAGCGGTACTTC
d_call: -; clone_size: -; v_call: TRBV4-2; j_call: TRBJ2-4; cdr3_aa: CASSQGLEGSVAKNIQYF; cdr3_nt: TGTGCCAGCAGCCAAGGACTAGAGGGGTCGGTGGCCAAAAACATTCAGTACTTC
d_call: -; clone_size: -; v_call: TRBV13; j_call: TRBJ2-1; cdr3_aa: CASSLAPLNEQFF; cdr3_nt: TGTGCCAGCAGCTTAGCTCCCCTTAATGAGCAGTTCTTC
d_call: -; clone_size: -; v_call: TRBV6-4; j_call: TRBJ1-2; cdr3_aa: CASSEGLNYGYTF; cdr3_nt: TGTGCCAGCAGTGAAGGGCTTAACTATGGCTACACCTTC
d_call: -; clone_size: -; v_call: TRBV11-2; j_call: TRBJ2-7; cdr3_aa: CASSLVMGGLVANEQYF; cdr3_nt: TGTGCCAGCAGCTTAGTTATGGGGGGGCTCGTTGCTAACGAGCAGTACTTC
d_call: -; clone_size: -; v_call: TRBV20-1; j_call: TRBJ2-7; cdr3_aa: CSIGRFRQYF; cdr3_nt: TGCAGCATAGGACGGTTTAGGCAGTACTTC
d_call: TRBD2; clone_size: -; v_call: TRBV7-8; j_call: TRBJ2-2; cdr3_aa: CASRIKASGGAPGGELFF; cdr3_nt: TGTGCCAGCCGAATCAAAGCTAGCGGGGGGGCCCCAGGCGGGGAGCTGTTTTTT
d_call: -; clone_size: -; v_call: TRBV21-1; j_call: TRBJ1-2; cdr3_aa: CASSTFRDREGYTF; cdr3_nt: TGTGCCAGCAGCACTTTCCGGGACAGAGAAGGCTACACCTTC
d_call: -; clone_size: once; v_call: TRBV15; j_call: TRBJ2-1; cdr3_aa: CATSRGGGLYNEQFF; cdr3_nt: TGTGCCACCAGCAGAGGTGGGGGGCTATACAATGAGCAGTTCTTC
d_call: -; clone_size: -; v_call: TRBV6-4; j_call: TRBJ2-2; cdr3_aa: CASSDDRNTGELFF; cdr3_nt: TGTGCCAGCAGTGACGACAGAAACACCGGGGAGCTGTTTTTT
d_call: -; clone_size: few; v_call: TRBV6-1; j_call: TRBJ1-5; cdr3_aa: CASAWSGSNQPQHF; cdr3_nt: TGTGCCAGCGCTTGGAGTGGGAGCAATCAGCCCCAGCATTTT
d_call: TRBD1; clone_size: few; v_call: TRBV28; j_call: TRBJ1-4; cdr3_aa: CASSFVGTENEKLFF; cdr3_nt: TGTGCCAGCAGTTTTGTTGGGACAGAGAATGAAAAACTGTTTTTT
d_call: -; clone_size: -; v_call: TRBV2; j_call: TRBJ1-2; cdr3_aa: CASSGTLLANYGYTF; cdr3_nt: TGTGCCAGCAGTGGTACCCTGCTGGCTAACTATGGCTACACCTTC
d_call: -; clone_size: -; v_call: TRBV4-3; j_call: TRBJ2-2; cdr3_aa: CASSQESHLTGPGELFF; cdr3_nt: TGCGCCAGCAGCCAAGAGAGTCACCTGACAGGCCCCGGGGAGCTGTTTTTT
d_call: -; clone_size: -; v_call: TRBV28; j_call: TRBJ1-5; cdr3_aa: CASSSPQPQHF; cdr3_nt: TGTGCCAGCAGTTCCCCCCAGCCCCAGCATTTT
d_call: -; clone_size: -; v_call: TRBV10-2; j_call: TRBJ2-6; cdr3_aa: CASSQSGANVLTF; cdr3_nt: TGCGCCAGCAGTCAATCTGGGGCCAACGTCCTGACTTTC
d_call: -; clone_size: -; v_call: TRBV6-5; j_call: TRBJ1-1; cdr3_aa: CASSLGGLNTEAFF; cdr3_nt: TGTGCCAGCAGCCTAGGGGGTCTGAACACTGAAGCTTTCTTT
d_call: -; clone_size: -; v_call: TRBV7-9; j_call: TRBJ1-6; cdr3_aa: CASSSTRIGNSPLHF; cdr3_nt: TGTGCCAGCAGCTCAACGAGGATTGGGAATTCACCCCTCCACTTT
d_call: -; clone_size: -; v_call: TRBV9; j_call: TRBJ1-3; cdr3_aa: CASSEGVLSGNTIYF; cdr3_nt: TGTGCCAGCAGCGAGGGGGTTCTCTCTGGAAACACCATATATTTT
d_call: -; clone_size: -; v_call: TRBV20-1; j_call: TRBJ1-2; cdr3_aa: CSATQTGGYTF; cdr3_nt: TGCAGTGCTACCCAGACAGGTGGCTACACCTTC
d_call: -; clone_size: -; v_call: TRBV28; j_call: TRBJ1-2; cdr3_aa: CASFTLEGGYTF; cdr3_nt: TGTGCCAGCTTCACTCTGGAGGGAGGCTACACCTTC
d_call: -; clone_size: -; v_call: TRBV6-6; j_call: TRBJ1-5; cdr3_aa: CACWGRIGNQPQHF; cdr3_nt: TGTGCCTGCTGGGGGAGGATTGGCAATCAGCCCCAGCATTTT
d_call: -; clone_size: -; v_call: TRBV19; j_call: TRBJ2-1; cdr3_aa: CASSIEALDLNEQFF; cdr3_nt: TGTGCCAGTAGTATCGAGGCACTAGATTTAAATGAGCAGTTCTTC
d_call: -; clone_size: -; v_call: TRBV28; j_call: TRBJ1-2; cdr3_aa: CASSLSEGYTF; cdr3_nt: TGTGCCAGCAGTTTATCGGAAGGCTACACCTTC
d_call: -; clone_size: -; v_call: TRBV27; j_call: TRBJ1-1; cdr3_aa: CASSLSFGSSLNTEAFF; cdr3_nt: TGTGCCAGCAGTTTATCGTTTGGCAGCTCCCTGAACACTGAAGCTTTCTTT
d_call: -; clone_size: few; v_call: TRBV20-1; j_call: TRBJ2-4; cdr3_aa: CSARGGIQYF; cdr3_nt: TGCAGTGCTAGAGGGGGGATTCAGTACTTC